These 5 T cell receptor beta chains were sequenced from one sample in a study of control samples from healthy donors and cancer patients. The table came from immunoSEQ multiplex PCR; TCRdb's copy has only in-frame clones and leaves some out. The sample carries about 120,000 clones, 87% recorded once. The sample taken for sequencing was blood. All receptors come from a man aged 25-40 years in good health.

The V gene is TRBV6-4, the J gene TRBJ1-6; 7 positions match TRBD1. Germline assignment: CDR1 MRHNA and CDR2 SNTAGT. The V gene end was trimmed by 7 bases and the J gene end by 10 bases; junction bases not matched to a gene: 13. The CDR3 contains 15 residues. This CDR3 reads CASKNRGDSGSPLHF. The CDR3 coding sequence is TGTGCCAGCAAAAACCGGGGGGACAGCGGATCACCCCTCCACTTT.

The V gene is TRBV19, the J gene TRBJ2-4, with TRBD2 matching over 7 bases. The CDR3 is 15 amino acids. Trimming removed 7 bases from V and 6 bases from J; junction bases left unmatched: 12. The germline gives CDR1 LNHDA, CDR2 SQIVND (reference sequence). The CDR3 loop is CASTPRASGGNIQYF. The CDR3 nucleotides read TGTGCCAGTACCCCCAGGGCCTCGGGGGGAAACATTCAGTACTTC.

The chain is built from TRBV27 and TRBJ2-1; TRBD2 matches 10 bases. CDR1 is MNHEY and CDR2 is SMNVEV in the germline V gene (reference sequence). The V segment lost 4 bases and the J segment 15 bases; nucleotides outside the gene matches: 9. This CDR3 contains 13 residues. The DNA for the CDR3 is TGTGCCAGCAGTTCCTGGAGCGGGGGGGCCCCGTTCTTC. Its translation: CASSSWSGGAPFF.

The chain combines TRBV5-1 with TRBJ1-6; a weak D match, TRBD1 (5 bases). V was cut by 4 bases and J by 8 bases, with 13 bases left in between. This CDR3 comprises 14 residues. Germline V gene sequence: CDR1 SGHRS, CDR2 YFSETQ. The CDR3 nucleotides are TGCGCCAGCAGCCCGGGACGTCTTGATTCACCCCTCCACTTT. Translation gives CASSPGRLDSPLHF.

This sequence joins TRBV29-1 and TRBJ1-2, with 7 nucleotides matching TRBD1. Trimming took 6 bases from V and 7 from J; bases not matched to a gene: 8. The CDR3 totals 12 residues. Looked up from germline, CDR1 is SQVTM and CDR2 is ANQGSEA. CDR3 protein: CSVQTGRSGYTF. CDR3 nucleotide sequence: TGCAGCGTCCAGACAGGGCGTAGTGGCTACACCTTC.